This TCR beta chain was found in a study of regulatory T cells in long-lasting Graves disease. V shed 8 bases and J shed 7 bases, with 20 bases lying between them. Germline lookup yields CDR1 MNHEY and CDR2 SMNVEV (reference sequence). The CDR3 is 14 amino acids. HTBI primers from iRepertoire and Arm-PCR of CDR3 regions yielded the TCR beta libraries. MiXCR was run by TCRdb on the multiplex PCR reads, yielding one entry per CDR3 protein. The sample shows hundreds of thousands of distinct CDR3 sequences, 15% to 20% of them seen only once. Time point given: newly diagnosed GD, antithyroid drugs for less than 3 months. Construction of the TCR library relied on RNA isolated from PBMCs. Study-level points and caveats: Persistent disease preferred TRBV28, TRBJ1-2 and TRBJ2-5; new disease, TRBV20-1 and TRBJ2-1.

A word on this clonotype: Its antigen remains unknown. This may arise from a read error, as a much more abundant clone is one base away.

The data also belong to a second study, concerning T cells in Graves' hyperthyroidism and ophthalmopathy. That report adds: The TCR CDR3 was amplified in a first-round RT-PCR using the HTBI primer set.

This TCR derives from a woman aged 25 to 39 with Graves disease. The chain employs TRBV27 and TRBJ1-2, with D possibly being TRBD1 (6 bases). This specimen was peripheral blood mononuclear cells (PBMCs), taken at new diagnosis, from a patient treated with antithyroid drugs. The CDR3 DNA reads as TGTGCCAGCGGTTCCCGTTGGGGGGCCGGTGGCTACACCTTC. This gives the protein CASGSRWGAGGYTF.